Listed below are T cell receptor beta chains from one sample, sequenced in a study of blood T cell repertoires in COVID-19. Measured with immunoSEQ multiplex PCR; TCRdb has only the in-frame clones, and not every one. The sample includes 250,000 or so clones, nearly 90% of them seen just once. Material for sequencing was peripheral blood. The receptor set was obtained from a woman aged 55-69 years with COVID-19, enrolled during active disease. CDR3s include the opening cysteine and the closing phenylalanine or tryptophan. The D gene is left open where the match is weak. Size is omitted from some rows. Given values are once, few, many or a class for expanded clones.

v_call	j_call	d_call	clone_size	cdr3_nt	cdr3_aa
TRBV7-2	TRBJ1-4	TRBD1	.	TGTGCCAGCACCCCGGGACAGGGGGCCGAAAAACTGTTTTTT	CASTPGQGAEKLFF
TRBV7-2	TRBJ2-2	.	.	TGTGCCAGCAGCTTATTGCCTAGCATTGGCGGGGAGCTGTTTTTT	CASSLLPSIGGELFF
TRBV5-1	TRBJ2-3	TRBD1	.	TGCGCCAGCAGCTTGGGACTTAGGGGGCCCTCCACAGATACGCAGTATTTT	CASSLGLRGPSTDTQYF
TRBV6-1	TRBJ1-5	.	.	TGTGCCAGCAGTGAAGCTGTGGGGGGGCGCGGCAATCAGCCCCAGCATTTT	CASSEAVGGRGNQPQHF
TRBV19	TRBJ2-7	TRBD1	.	TGTGCCAGCACCATAACAGGGGAAGCCTACGAGCAGTACTTC	CASTITGEAYEQYF
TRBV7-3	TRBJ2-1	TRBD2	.	TGTGCCAGCAGCTTACTGGCGCTCGGGGGGTATGAGCAGTTCTTC	CASSLLALGGYEQFF
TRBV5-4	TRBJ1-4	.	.	TGTGCCAGCAGCTTGTGGCGGACAAAAACTAATGAAAAACTGTTTTTT	CASSLWRTKTNEKLFF
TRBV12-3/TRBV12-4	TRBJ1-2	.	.	TGTGCCAGCAGTGATCGGTATGGCTACACCTTC	CASSDRYGYTF
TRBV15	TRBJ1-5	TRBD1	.	TGTGCCACCAGCAGCCGCTTTGGGACAGGAAGCAATCAGCCCCAGCATTTT	CATSSRFGTGSNQPQHF
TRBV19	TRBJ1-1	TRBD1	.	TGTGCCAGTAGTATCGAGGGGGCGGGAAGGGGAGCTTTCTTT	CASSIEGAGRGAFF
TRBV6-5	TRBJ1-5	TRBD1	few	TGTGCCATGGACAGGTTGAATCTGCGTCAGCCCCAGCATTTT	CAMDRLNLRQPQHF
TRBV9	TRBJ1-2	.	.	TGTGCCAGCAGCACCTACAGTTCTGGCTACACCTTC	CASSTYSSGYTF
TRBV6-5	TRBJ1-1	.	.	TGTGCCAGCAGTTACGGAGGACAGCTCCGAACTGAAGCTTTCTTT	CASSYGGQLRTEAFF
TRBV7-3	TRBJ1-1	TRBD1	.	TGTGCCAGCAGCCCGAGGACAGGGAGGGGCACTGAAGCTTTCTTT	CASSPRTGRGTEAFF
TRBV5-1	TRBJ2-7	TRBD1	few	TGCGCCAGCAGCTCCCAGGGGGATACCTACGAGCAGTACTTC	CASSSQGDTYEQYF
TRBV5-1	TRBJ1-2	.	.	TGCGCCAGCAGCCGAATTTCGAGACAGAAAGGCTATGGCTACACCTTC	CASSRISRQKGYGYTF
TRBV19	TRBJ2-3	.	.	TGTGCCAGTAGCAGCCGGAGGGATACGCAGTATTTT	CASSSRRDTQYF
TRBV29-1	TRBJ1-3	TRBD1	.	TGCAGCGTTGAGACAGGGAGGTCCTCTGGAAACACCATATATTTT	CSVETGRSSGNTIYF
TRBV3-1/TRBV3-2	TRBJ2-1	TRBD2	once	TGTGCCAGCAGCCAAGATTTTACTAGCGGGGGGCAGCGGTTCTTC	CASSQDFTSGGQRFF
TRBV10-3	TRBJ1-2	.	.	TGTGCCATCAGTGAGCTGGGCTTGAACTATGGCTACACCTTC	CAISELGLNYGYTF
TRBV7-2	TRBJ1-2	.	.	TGTGCCAGCACCGTACAGGGTAGCTATGGCTACACCTTC	CASTVQGSYGYTF
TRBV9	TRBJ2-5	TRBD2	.	TGTGCCAGCAGCGTCTACGATAGCGGGGGGGCGGAGACCCAGTACTTC	CASSVYDSGGAETQYF
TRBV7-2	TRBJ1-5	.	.	TGTGCCAGCAGCTTAGGTGCGGGGCTACTCAATCAGCCCCAGCATTTT	CASSLGAGLLNQPQHF
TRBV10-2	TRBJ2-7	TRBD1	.	TGCGCCAGCAGTCCCCTTGAGAGGGACAGGGGCCACGAGCAGTACTTC	CASSPLERDRGHEQYF
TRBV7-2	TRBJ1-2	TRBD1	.	TGTGCCAGCAGCTTAATCCGACAGGGAGTCAGCTATGGCTACACCTTC	CASSLIRQGVSYGYTF
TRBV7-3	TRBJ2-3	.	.	TGTGCCAGCAGCTTAACCGCAGGGTTAGGAGATACGCAGTATTTT	CASSLTAGLGDTQYF
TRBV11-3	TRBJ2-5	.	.	TGTGCCAGCAGCTTAGGGGGGGGGCCACAAGAGACCCAGTACTTC	CASSLGGGPQETQYF
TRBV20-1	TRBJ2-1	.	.	TGCAGTGCACAATACAATGAGCAGTTCTTC	CSAQYNEQFF
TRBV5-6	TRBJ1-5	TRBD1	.	TGTGCCAGCAGCCGGGGACAGGGGATCAATCAGCCCCAGCATTTT	CASSRGQGINQPQHF
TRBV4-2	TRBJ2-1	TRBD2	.	TGTGCCAGCAGCCAAGATAGGCTAGCGGGGGACAATGAGCAGTTCTTC	CASSQDRLAGDNEQFF
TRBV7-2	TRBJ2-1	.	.	TGTGCCAGCAGCCTAGGCAGCTCCTACAATGAGCAGTTCTTC	CASSLGSSYNEQFF
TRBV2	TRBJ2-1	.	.	TGTGCCAGCGTGGGGACACACTACTACAATGAGCAGTTCTTC	CASVGTHYYNEQFF
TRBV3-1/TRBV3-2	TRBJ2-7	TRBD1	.	TGTGCCAGCAGCCCGGGCAGGGGGCCCTACGAGCAGTACTTC	CASSPGRGPYEQYF
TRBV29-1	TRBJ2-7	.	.	TGCAGCGTCCCCGGGACAAACTACGAGCAGTACTTC	CSVPGTNYEQYF
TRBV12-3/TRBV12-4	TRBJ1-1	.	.	TGTGCCAGCAGTCTAAACAGGGCTGAAGCTTTCTTT	CASSLNRAEAFF
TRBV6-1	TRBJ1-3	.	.	TGTGCCAGCAGTGAATTGTACTCTGGAAACACCATATATTTT	CASSELYSGNTIYF
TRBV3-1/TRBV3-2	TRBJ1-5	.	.	TGTGCCAGCAGCCAAGATTCGGGGGGCTACCAGCCCCAGCATTTT	CASSQDSGGYQPQHF
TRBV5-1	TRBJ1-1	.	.	TGCGCCAGCAGCTTGGCACAGGGTAGAAGGTCTGAAGCTTTCTTT	CASSLAQGRRSEAFF
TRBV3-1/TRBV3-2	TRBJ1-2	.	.	TGTGCCAGCAGCCAAGGGACAGAGGTACAAGGCTACACCTTC	CASSQGTEVQGYTF
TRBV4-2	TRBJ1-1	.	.	TGTGCCAGCAGCCAAGATCGAGGGTACACTGAAGCTTTCTTT	CASSQDRGYTEAFF
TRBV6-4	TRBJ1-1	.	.	TGTGCCAGCAGTGGCGAAAATTCAGGGGCCCGGGAACGCACTGAAGCTTTCTTT	CASSGENSGARERTEAFF
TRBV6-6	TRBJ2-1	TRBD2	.	TGTGCCAGCAGTCCCCTTTCGGGGGGAGGCAATGAGCAGTTCTTC	CASSPLSGGGNEQFF
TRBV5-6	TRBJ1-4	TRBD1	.	TGTGCCAGCAGCTTAACAGGGGGCCCGAATGAAAAACTGTTTTTT	CASSLTGGPNEKLFF
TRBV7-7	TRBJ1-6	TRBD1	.	TGTGCCAGCAGCATTATCCGGGACAGAAATTCACCCCTCCACTTT	CASSIIRDRNSPLHF
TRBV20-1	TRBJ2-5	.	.	TGCAGTGCTAGTCTAGTTGAGACCCAGTACTTC	CSASLVETQYF
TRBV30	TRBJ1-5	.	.	TGTGCCTGGAGCCCGGGTCAGGGTAATCAGCCCCAGCATTTT	CAWSPGQGNQPQHF